A selection of T cell receptor beta chains follows, all from one sample in a study of CD8 T cells in ankylosing spondylitis. Each CDR3 protein gets one entry after TCRdb re-called the 5' RACE reads with MiXCR. The sample has about 140,000 distinct CDR3 sequences, about 7% seen once. Sequencing was carried out using blood, either unsorted or a sorted T cell fraction (not recorded which). These receptors came from a female donor with ankylosing spondylitis or in good health (not recorded which). CDR3s include the opening cysteine and the closing phenylalanine or tryptophan. The D gene is left open where the match is weak. Part of the rows lack a size; the others show once, few, many or a class for expanded clones.

J gene: TRBJ2-7; clone size: few; D gene: TRBD2; V gene: TRBV4-2; CDR3 protein: CASSQDLGGGSYEQYF; CDR3 DNA: TGTGCCAGCAGCCAAGATCTCGGGGGGGGCTCCTACGAGCAGTACTTC
J gene: TRBJ2-5; clone size: many; D gene: -; V gene: TRBV20-1; CDR3 protein: CSARDTGRGETQYF; CDR3 DNA: TGCAGTGCTAGAGATACGGGGCGAGGGGAGACCCAGTACTTC
J gene: TRBJ1-1; clone size: many; D gene: -; V gene: TRBV7-9; CDR3 protein: CAGSDTEAFF; CDR3 DNA: TGTGCCGGTTCGGACACTGAAGCTTTCTTT
J gene: TRBJ1-1; clone size: many; D gene: -; V gene: TRBV28; CDR3 protein: CASSLGTNTEAFF; CDR3 DNA: TGTGCCAGCAGTTTAGGAACGAACACTGAAGCTTTCTTT
J gene: TRBJ1-1; clone size: many; D gene: -; V gene: TRBV4-2; CDR3 protein: CASSLNGYNTEAFF; CDR3 DNA: TGTGCCAGCAGCTTAAACGGGTATAACACTGAAGCTTTCTTT
J gene: TRBJ2-1; clone size: many; D gene: TRBD2; V gene: TRBV5-1; CDR3 protein: CASSFGTNSQEQFF; CDR3 DNA: TGCGCCAGCAGCTTCGGGACTAACTCCCAAGAGCAGTTCTTC
J gene: TRBJ2-1; clone size: many; D gene: -; V gene: TRBV7-2; CDR3 protein: CASSLIGSPYNEQFF; CDR3 DNA: TGTGCCAGCAGCTTAATTGGCTCTCCCTACAATGAGCAGTTCTTC
J gene: TRBJ2-3; clone size: many; D gene: -; V gene: TRBV10-3; CDR3 protein: CAISGTESDTQYF; CDR3 DNA: TGTGCCATCAGTGGGACAGAATCAGATACGCAGTATTTT
J gene: TRBJ2-3; clone size: many; D gene: TRBD2; V gene: TRBV12-3/TRBV12-4; CDR3 protein: CASRKGTSGVSDTQYF; CDR3 DNA: TGTGCCAGCAGAAAGGGGACTAGCGGAGTCTCAGATACGCAGTATTTT
J gene: TRBJ1-4; clone size: many; D gene: -; V gene: TRBV7-2; CDR3 protein: CASSLGVNEKLFF; CDR3 DNA: TGTGCCAGCAGCTTAGGGGTTAATGAAAAACTGTTTTTT
J gene: TRBJ1-4; clone size: many; D gene: -; V gene: TRBV10-3; CDR3 protein: CAISDLSEEKLFF; CDR3 DNA: TGTGCCATCAGTGACCTCTCCGAGGAAAAACTGTTTTTT
J gene: TRBJ2-1; clone size: -; D gene: TRBD2; V gene: TRBV19; CDR3 protein: CASSVRTSGGAEQFF; CDR3 DNA: TGTGCCAGTAGTGTCCGGACTAGCGGGGGGGCCGAGCAGTTCTTC
J gene: TRBJ1-1; clone size: many; D gene: TRBD1; V gene: TRBV12-3/TRBV12-4; CDR3 protein: CASTWTGNTEAFF; CDR3 DNA: TGTGCCAGCACCTGGACAGGGAACACTGAAGCTTTCTTT
J gene: TRBJ2-4; clone size: -; D gene: -; V gene: TRBV7-2; CDR3 protein: CASSDGGSKNIQYF; CDR3 DNA: TGTGCCAGCAGTGACGGGGGTTCCAAAAACATTCAGTACTTC
J gene: TRBJ1-5; clone size: many; D gene: TRBD1; V gene: TRBV5-6; CDR3 protein: CASSIRTGTGNQPQHF; CDR3 DNA: TGTGCCAGCAGCATCCGGACAGGGACAGGCAATCAGCCCCAGCATTTT
J gene: TRBJ1-1; clone size: few; D gene: -; V gene: TRBV14; CDR3 protein: CASSQRLLNTEAFF; CDR3 DNA: TGTGCCAGCAGCCAACGACTTTTGAACACTGAAGCTTTCTTT
J gene: TRBJ1-3; clone size: -; D gene: TRBD1; V gene: TRBV7-9; CDR3 protein: CASSFGETGVGNTIYF; CDR3 DNA: TGTGCCAGCAGCTTTGGTGAGACAGGGGTTGGAAACACCATATATTTT
J gene: TRBJ1-6; clone size: many; D gene: -; V gene: TRBV25-1; CDR3 protein: CASSGIGAGSPLHF; CDR3 DNA: TGTGCCAGCAGTGGAATAGGGGCAGGCTCACCCCTCCACTTT
J gene: TRBJ1-4; clone size: many; D gene: TRBD1; V gene: TRBV6-2/TRBV6-3; CDR3 protein: CASSLRQGIVGEKLFF; CDR3 DNA: TGTGCCAGCAGTCTCCGACAGGGGATCGTCGGTGAAAAACTGTTTTTT
J gene: TRBJ1-1; clone size: many; D gene: -; V gene: TRBV6-1; CDR3 protein: CASSEGLSGTEAFF; CDR3 DNA: TGTGCCAGCAGTGAAGGCCTCTCGGGCACTGAAGCTTTCTTT
J gene: TRBJ1-2; clone size: many; D gene: TRBD1; V gene: TRBV7-9; CDR3 protein: CASSGSGQGGRGYGYTF; CDR3 DNA: TGTGCCAGCAGCGGATCGGGACAGGGCGGACGTGGCTATGGCTACACCTTC
J gene: TRBJ2-7; clone size: many; D gene: -; V gene: TRBV5-8; CDR3 protein: CASRHPVRDTITYEQYF; CDR3 DNA: TGTGCCAGCAGACACCCGGTCCGGGACACGATCACCTACGAGCAGTACTTC
J gene: TRBJ2-5; clone size: -; D gene: -; V gene: TRBV28; CDR3 protein: CATSGGGSQETQYF; CDR3 DNA: TGTGCCACTTCTGGGGGGGGCTCGCAAGAGACCCAGTACTTC
J gene: TRBJ2-7; clone size: -; D gene: -; V gene: TRBV7-9; CDR3 protein: CASSSSDGYEQYF; CDR3 DNA: TGTGCCAGCAGCTCAAGCGACGGATACGAGCAGTACTTC
J gene: TRBJ2-6; clone size: many; D gene: -; V gene: TRBV12-3/TRBV12-4; CDR3 protein: CASSLDPVSLRGANVLTF; CDR3 DNA: TGTGCCAGCAGTTTAGACCCCGTATCTTTGAGGGGGGCCAACGTCCTGACTTTC
J gene: TRBJ1-5; clone size: -; D gene: -; V gene: TRBV5-6; CDR3 protein: CASSLGGISSNQPQHF; CDR3 DNA: TGTGCCAGCAGCTTGGGCGGCATATCGAGCAATCAGCCCCAGCATTTT
J gene: TRBJ2-3; clone size: many; D gene: -; V gene: TRBV29-1; CDR3 protein: CSVPPGVGVGTQYF; CDR3 DNA: TGCAGCGTTCCTCCCGGGGTCGGGGTGGGCACGCAGTATTTT
J gene: TRBJ1-1; clone size: many; D gene: TRBD1; V gene: TRBV7-2; CDR3 protein: CASSPGTGRNTEAFF; CDR3 DNA: TGTGCCAGCAGCCCGGGGACAGGGAGGAACACTGAAGCTTTCTTT
J gene: TRBJ1-3; clone size: many; D gene: TRBD1; V gene: TRBV19; CDR3 protein: CASSRTGISGNTIYF; CDR3 DNA: TGTGCCAGTAGTAGGACAGGGATCTCTGGAAACACCATATATTTT
J gene: TRBJ1-1; clone size: many; D gene: -; V gene: TRBV12-3/TRBV12-4; CDR3 protein: CASSLAGDTEAFF; CDR3 DNA: TGTGCCAGCAGTTTAGCGGGGGACACTGAAGCTTTCTTT
J gene: TRBJ1-2; clone size: many; D gene: -; V gene: TRBV6-1; CDR3 protein: CASSFFPVVAYGYTF; CDR3 DNA: TGTGCCAGCAGCTTTTTTCCGGTGGTGGCCTATGGCTACACCTTC
J gene: TRBJ1-1; clone size: many; D gene: -; V gene: TRBV3-1; CDR3 protein: CASSQRENTEAFF; CDR3 DNA: TGTGCCAGCAGCCAACGGGAGAACACTGAAGCTTTCTTT
J gene: TRBJ2-3; clone size: many; D gene: -; V gene: TRBV12-3/TRBV12-4; CDR3 protein: CASSLQVGGNTDTQYF; CDR3 DNA: TGTGCCAGCAGTTTACAGGTGGGGGGAAACACAGATACGCAGTATTTT
J gene: TRBJ2-5; clone size: many; D gene: -; V gene: TRBV2; CDR3 protein: CASKNGGEETQYF; CDR3 DNA: TGTGCCAGCAAGAACGGCGGTGAAGAGACCCAGTACTTC
J gene: TRBJ2-3; clone size: many; D gene: -; V gene: TRBV10-3; CDR3 protein: CAISERASRRTADTQYF; CDR3 DNA: TGTGCCATCAGTGAGCGGGCTAGCCGAAGGACTGCGGATACGCAGTATTTT
J gene: TRBJ1-4; clone size: -; D gene: -; V gene: TRBV6-5; CDR3 protein: CASSYGGTNEKLFF; CDR3 DNA: TGTGCCAGCAGTTACGGCGGGACTAATGAAAAACTGTTTTTT
J gene: TRBJ1-4; clone size: many; D gene: -; V gene: TRBV4-1; CDR3 protein: CASSQAGGRGEKLFF; CDR3 DNA: TGCGCCAGCAGCCAAGCCGGGGGGAGAGGGGAAAAACTGTTTTTT
J gene: TRBJ2-5; clone size: many; D gene: -; V gene: TRBV6-1; CDR3 protein: CASSPPAWGRDQETQYF; CDR3 DNA: TGTGCCAGCAGTCCCCCGGCCTGGGGGCGCGACCAAGAGACCCAGTACTTC
J gene: TRBJ2-7; clone size: many; D gene: TRBD2; V gene: TRBV15; CDR3 protein: CATSRTLAGAYEQYF; CDR3 DNA: TGTGCCACCAGCAGAACACTAGCGGGGGCCTACGAGCAGTACTTC
J gene: TRBJ1-4; clone size: many; D gene: -; V gene: TRBV10-3; CDR3 protein: CAISEGMQTTNEKLFF; CDR3 DNA: TGTGCCATCAGTGAGGGGATGCAGACAACTAATGAAAAACTGTTTTTT
J gene: TRBJ2-1; clone size: many; D gene: -; V gene: TRBV5-1; CDR3 protein: CASTTDGGPYNEQFF; CDR3 DNA: TGCGCCAGCACTACCGACGGGGGTCCTTACAATGAGCAGTTCTTC
J gene: TRBJ2-1; clone size: few; D gene: TRBD2; V gene: TRBV10-3; CDR3 protein: CAIRGTSGGPSSYNEQFF; CDR3 DNA: TGTGCCATCAGAGGGACTAGCGGGGGCCCGAGCTCCTACAATGAGCAGTTCTTC
J gene: TRBJ1-5; clone size: -; D gene: -; V gene: TRBV19; CDR3 protein: CASNFPEPQHF; CDR3 DNA: TGTGCCAGTAACTTCCCAGAGCCCCAGCATTTT
J gene: TRBJ1-4; clone size: many; D gene: -; V gene: TRBV4-1; CDR3 protein: CASSQDSQALGEKLFF; CDR3 DNA: TGCGCCAGCAGCCAAGATTCGCAAGCCCTGGGGGAAAAACTGTTTTTT
J gene: TRBJ2-7; clone size: -; D gene: -; V gene: TRBV5-1; CDR3 protein: CASSPRWGFSYEQYF; CDR3 DNA: TGCGCCAGCAGCCCGCGGTGGGGCTTTAGCTACGAGCAGTACTTC
J gene: TRBJ2-1; clone size: many; D gene: -; V gene: TRBV20-1; CDR3 protein: CSPRRGGPRNEQFF; CDR3 DNA: TGCAGTCCTCGAAGGGGGGGTCCTAGGAATGAGCAGTTCTTC
J gene: TRBJ2-3; clone size: few; D gene: -; V gene: TRBV7-2; CDR3 protein: CASSPRQLPSTDTQYF; CDR3 DNA: TGTGCCAGCAGCCCCCGACAGCTTCCGAGCACAGATACGCAGTATTTT
J gene: TRBJ2-5; clone size: many; D gene: -; V gene: TRBV15; CDR3 protein: CATSAGYSAETQYF; CDR3 DNA: TGTGCCACCAGCGCCGGCTACAGTGCAGAGACCCAGTACTTC